This entry lists 8 T cell receptor beta chains sequenced from one sample in a study of blood T cell repertoires in COVID-19. Measured with immunoSEQ multiplex PCR; TCRdb has only the in-frame clones, and not every one. The repertoire holds roughly 350,000 clones, with roughly 90% as singletons. The sample comprised PBMCs or T cells enriched from blood (not recorded which). The receptor set was obtained from a woman in her 30s who had recovered from COVID-19.

This chain uses TRBV6-6 with TRBJ2-7; 10 positions match TRBD1. V was clipped by 6 bases and J by 6 bases; unmatched bases: 14. CDR1 is MNHNY and CDR2 is SVGAGI in the germline V gene (reference sequence). The CDR3 is 16 residues long. The CDR3 loop is CASRPPLGTGVVEQYF. The CDR3 nucleotides read TGTGCCAGCAGACCCCCGCTTGGGACAGGGGTTGTCGAGCAGTACTTC.

The chain joins TRBV10-3 to TRBJ2-7; D is ambiguous. Trimming removed 6 bases from V and 5 bases from J, with 8 bases in between. Germline CDR1 ENHRY, CDR2 SYGVKD. The CDR3 is 11 amino acids. CDR3 sequence: CAISALDEQYF. CDR3 sequence (DNA): TGTGCCATCAGCGCCTTAGACGAGCAGTACTTC.

The rearrangement joins TRBV2 to TRBJ1-2; weak D call: TRBD1 (6 bases). Germline-derived CDR1 and CDR2 are SNHLY and FYNNEI. V dropped 0 bases and J dropped 8 bases, with 16 bases sitting between them. CDR3 size: 15 residues. The CDR3 DNA sequence: TGTGCCAGCAGTGAAGCCGGAATGCAGGGGCGAGGCTACACCTTC. It translates to CASSEAGMQGRGYTF.

The chain links TRBV28 to TRBJ2-7; possible D gene TRBD1, 6 bases. CDR1 and CDR2 from the germline V gene are MDHEN and SYDVKM. Trimming removed 2 bases from V and 10 bases from J, with 15 bases in between. This CDR3 has 13 residues. The DNA for the CDR3 is TGTGCCAGCAGTTTACCCAGGGGATCAAGTCAGTACTTC. It codes for CASSLPRGSSQYF.

Remarks on this clone: The sample carries other DNA sequences with the same CDR3. The chain employs TRBV10-3 and TRBJ2-5; D perhaps matches TRBD1 (5 bases). Trimming cost V 4 bases and J 2 bases, with 8 bases left between them. CDR1 and CDR2 (germline): ENHRY, SYGVKD. The CDR3 loop spans 13 amino acids. The CDR3 spells CAISGAGQETQYF. In DNA form, the CDR3 reads TGTGCCATCAGTGGCGCAGGGCAAGAGACCCAGTACTTC.

The chain carries TRBV7-9 and TRBJ2-5; 13 bases map to TRBD2. The CDR3 runs 16 residues. With 3 bases clipped from V and 5 bases from J, the junction kept 6 bases outside the gene matches. Germline values: CDR1 SEHNR, CDR2 FQNEAQ (reference sequence). Here the CDR3 reads CASSLTSGGRYETQYF. The CDR3 DNA reads TGTGCCAGCAGCTTGACTAGCGGGGGGCGGTATGAGACCCAGTACTTC.

The chain is built from TRBV18 and TRBJ1-3, with a possible D match to TRBD1 (6 bases). Germline V gene data show CDR1 as KGHSH and CDR2 as LQKENI. The CDR3 is made up of 15 amino acids. The V gene lost 3 bases and the J gene lost 2 bases, with 11 bases spanning the gap. The CDR3 DNA reads TGTGCCAGCTCACCGGACAGTTTGGCTGGAAACACCATATATTTT. Amino acids: CASSPDSLAGNTIYF.

The chain uses TRBV9 and TRBJ1-6; no definite D call. V lost 0 bases, J lost 2 bases, and 6 bases lay in between. The CDR3 is 15 residues long. Germline values: CDR1 SGDLS, CDR2 YYNGEE. The CDR3 DNA is TGTGCCAGCAGCGTAGGCGAGGCCTATAATTCACCCCTCCACTTT. It yields the protein CASSVGEAYNSPLHF.